The clone carrying this T cell receptor (beta chain) has just a few counts. Its specificity is unknown. This sample was included in a study of shared clonotypes between healthy human individuals. An assay was performed, and its level was deep. Researchers divided each subset's genomic DNA evenly across several immunoSEQ plates. Sequencing was performed with immunoSEQ multiplex PCR; in TCRdb, only in-frame clones are kept and a portion is missing. The data hold approximately 330,000 clones, with 70% to 75% observed a single time. The CDR3 consists of 12 residues. Trimming took off 7 bases at V and 8 bases at J, with 14 bases between the two ends. Germline assignment: CDR1 MDHEN and CDR2 SYDVKM. Study observations and caveats: The expectation was that sequencing depth would affect clonotype sharing among donors. Tissues were not sampled, only blood, and their repertoires likely differ.

The clonotype comes from a man aged 25 to 40 in good health. This chain uses TRBV28 with TRBJ1-1; D is uncertain. The sample comprised memory CD4+ T cells sorted from blood. Subset denoted: CD45RA-negative fraction. DNA for the CDR3: TGTGCCAGCACCCCTATTCACGGCGAAGCTTTCTTT. Translation gives CASTPIHGEAFF.